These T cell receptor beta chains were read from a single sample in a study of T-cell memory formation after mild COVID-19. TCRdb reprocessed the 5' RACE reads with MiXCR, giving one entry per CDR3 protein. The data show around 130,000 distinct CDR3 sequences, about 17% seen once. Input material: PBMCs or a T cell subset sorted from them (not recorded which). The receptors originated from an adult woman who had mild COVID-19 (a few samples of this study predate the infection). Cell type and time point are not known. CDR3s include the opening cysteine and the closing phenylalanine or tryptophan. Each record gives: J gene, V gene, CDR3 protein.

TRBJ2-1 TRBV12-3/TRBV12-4 CASSPGGREDNEQFF
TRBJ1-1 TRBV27 CASSPYAEGNTEAFF
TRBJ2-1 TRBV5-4 CASSPGTSGGLNEQFF
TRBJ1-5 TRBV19 CASSSSGRDNQPQHF
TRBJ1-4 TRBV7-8 CASSSTPGLTQLPRFAQNEKLFF
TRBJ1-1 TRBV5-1 CASSLEGGAGEVYTEAFF
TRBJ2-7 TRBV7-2 CASSSTSGVRYEQYF
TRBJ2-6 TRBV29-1 CSVFSGANVLTF
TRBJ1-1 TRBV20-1 CSATPAVASTEAFF
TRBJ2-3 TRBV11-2 CASSLVGVGGVDTQYF
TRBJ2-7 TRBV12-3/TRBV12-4 CASSSLGQGANEQYF
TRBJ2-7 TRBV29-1 CSVGGTLTYEQYF
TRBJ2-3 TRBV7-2 CASSFRQSTDTQYF
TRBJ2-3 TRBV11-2 CASSLVTLPDTQYF
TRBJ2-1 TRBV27 CASKPGNYARLEQFF
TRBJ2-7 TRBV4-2 CASSPTPTGSYEQYF
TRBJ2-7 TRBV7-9 CASSFDRVVSYEQYF
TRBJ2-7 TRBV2 CASSEGDSSYEQYF
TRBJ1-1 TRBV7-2 CASSFAYGVDANTEAFF
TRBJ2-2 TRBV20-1 CSAREGTSANTGELFF
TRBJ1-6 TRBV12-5 CATPQGGDSPLHF
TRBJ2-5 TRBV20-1 CSALQGRETQYF
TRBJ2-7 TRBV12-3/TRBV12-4 CASSSSIAGVPWEQYF
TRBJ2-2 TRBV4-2 CASSQGPGLTSGELFF
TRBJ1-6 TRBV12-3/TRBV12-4 CASSLRGDGSPLHF
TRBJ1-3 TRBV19 CASSMPPRGPGNTIYF
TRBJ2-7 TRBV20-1 CSARGGVEQYF
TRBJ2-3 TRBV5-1 CASSLPAPDTQYF
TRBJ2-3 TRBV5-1 CASSRRQQTSTDTQYF
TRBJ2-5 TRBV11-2 CASSFGDRAAETQYF
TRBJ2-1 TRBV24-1 CATANSGTLINEQFF
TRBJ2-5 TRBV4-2 CASSQDVTAQTQYF
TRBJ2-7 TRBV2 CASSYDRGPPEQYF
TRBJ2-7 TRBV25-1 CASSEYLTAQGFTEQYF
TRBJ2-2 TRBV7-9 CASRLRARDKRTGELFF
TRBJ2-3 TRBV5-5 CASSLGRLGTDTQYF
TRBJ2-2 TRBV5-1 CASSLRTSEVTGELFF
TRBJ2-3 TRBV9 CASSTQEGSGRSDTQYF
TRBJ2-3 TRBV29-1 CSVPGLRTDTQYF
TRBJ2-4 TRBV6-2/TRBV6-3 CATGGSGSVAKNIQYF
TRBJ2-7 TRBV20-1 CSASRTGVKSYEQYF
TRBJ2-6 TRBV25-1 CASSTDSGANVLTF
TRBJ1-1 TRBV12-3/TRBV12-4 CASSLGGMNTEAFF
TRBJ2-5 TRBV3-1 CASSRFSRTFGTQYF
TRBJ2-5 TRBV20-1 CSARVFEREGGKTQYF
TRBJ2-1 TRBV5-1 CASSLAGGGNEQFF
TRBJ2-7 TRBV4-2 CASSQDSGLGSSYEQYF
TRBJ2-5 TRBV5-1 CASSLGGPNPQETQYF
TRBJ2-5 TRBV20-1 CSARSPGQGLETQYF
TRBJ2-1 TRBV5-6 CASSSKRLAGYNEQFF
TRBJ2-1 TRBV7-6 CASSLARTSYNEQFF
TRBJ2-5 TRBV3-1 CASSQDGAETQYF
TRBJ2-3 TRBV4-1 CDSSQLGDPKGDTQYF
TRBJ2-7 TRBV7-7 CASSTGTSGSEQYF
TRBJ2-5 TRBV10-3 CATVGGVAGTGETQYF
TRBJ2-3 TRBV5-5 CASSLGGGPDTQYF
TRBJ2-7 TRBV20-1 CSARVPGQGDYEQYF
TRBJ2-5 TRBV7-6 CASSLPGPGGTQYF
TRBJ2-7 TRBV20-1 CSAVRDTVREQYF
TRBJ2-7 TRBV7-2 CASRRLADSYEQYF